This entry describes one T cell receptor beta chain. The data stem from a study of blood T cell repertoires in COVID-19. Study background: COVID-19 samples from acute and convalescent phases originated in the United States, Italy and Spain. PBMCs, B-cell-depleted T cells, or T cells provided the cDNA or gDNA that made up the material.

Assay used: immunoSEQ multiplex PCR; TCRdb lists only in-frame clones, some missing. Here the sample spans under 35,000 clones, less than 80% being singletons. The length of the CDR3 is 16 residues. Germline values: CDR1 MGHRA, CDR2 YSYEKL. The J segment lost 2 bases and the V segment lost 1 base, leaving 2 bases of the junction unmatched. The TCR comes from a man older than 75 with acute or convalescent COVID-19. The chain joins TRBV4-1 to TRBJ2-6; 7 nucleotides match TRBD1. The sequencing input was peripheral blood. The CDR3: CASSQGQGPGANVLTF. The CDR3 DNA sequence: TGCGCCAGCAGCCAAGGACAGGGTCCTGGGGCCAACGTCCTGACTTTC.